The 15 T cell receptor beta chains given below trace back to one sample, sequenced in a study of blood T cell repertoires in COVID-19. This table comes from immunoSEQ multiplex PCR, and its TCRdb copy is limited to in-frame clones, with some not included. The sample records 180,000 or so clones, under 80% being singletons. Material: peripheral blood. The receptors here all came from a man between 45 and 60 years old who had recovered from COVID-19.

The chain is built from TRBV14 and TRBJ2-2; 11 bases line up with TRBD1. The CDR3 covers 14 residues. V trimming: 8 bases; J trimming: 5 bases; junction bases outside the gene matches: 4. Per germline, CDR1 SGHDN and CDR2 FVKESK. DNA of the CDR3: TGTGCCAGCGGACAGGGGGCATGGACCGGGGAGCTGTTTTTT. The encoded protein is CASGQGAWTGELFF.

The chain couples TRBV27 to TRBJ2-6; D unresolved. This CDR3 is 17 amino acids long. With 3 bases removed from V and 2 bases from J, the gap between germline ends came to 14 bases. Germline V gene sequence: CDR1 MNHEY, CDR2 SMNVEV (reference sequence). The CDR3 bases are TGTGCCAGCAGTTTTACGAGGAAAGTAACTGGGGCCAACGTCCTGACTTTC. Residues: CASSFTRKVTGANVLTF.

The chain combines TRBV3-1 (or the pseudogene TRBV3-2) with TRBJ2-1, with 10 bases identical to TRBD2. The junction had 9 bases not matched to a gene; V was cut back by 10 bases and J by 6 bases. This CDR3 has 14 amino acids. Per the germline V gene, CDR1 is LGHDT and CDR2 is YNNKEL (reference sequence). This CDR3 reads CAIEAGGPGNEQFF. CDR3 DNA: TGTGCCATCGAAGCGGGAGGGCCGGGCAATGAGCAGTTCTTC.

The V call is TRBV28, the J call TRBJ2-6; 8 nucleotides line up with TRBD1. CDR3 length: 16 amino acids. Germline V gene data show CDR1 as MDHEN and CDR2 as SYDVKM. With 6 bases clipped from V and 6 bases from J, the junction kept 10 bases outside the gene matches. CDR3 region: CASSDPRGRAANVLTF. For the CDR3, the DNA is TGTGCCAGCAGCGACCCCAGGGGGCGGGCGGCCAACGTCCTGACTTTC.

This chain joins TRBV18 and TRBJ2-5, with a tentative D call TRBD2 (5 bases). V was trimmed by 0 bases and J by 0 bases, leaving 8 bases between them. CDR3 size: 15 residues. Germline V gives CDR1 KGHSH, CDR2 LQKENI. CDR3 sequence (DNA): TGTGCCAGCTCACCACCCCGGGGATACCAAGAGACCCAGTACTTC. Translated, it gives CASSPPRGYQETQYF.

This CDR3 is CAWSVSVHQPQHF. CDR3 bases: TGTGCCTGGAGTGTCTCAGTTCATCAGCCCCAGCATTTT. The V gene is TRBV30, the J gene TRBJ1-5; D remains ambiguous. Germline V gives CDR1 GTSNPN, CDR2 SVGIG (reference sequence). The CDR3 runs to 13 residues. The germline V and J ends were trimmed by 0 bases and 5 bases, with 8 bases remaining between them.

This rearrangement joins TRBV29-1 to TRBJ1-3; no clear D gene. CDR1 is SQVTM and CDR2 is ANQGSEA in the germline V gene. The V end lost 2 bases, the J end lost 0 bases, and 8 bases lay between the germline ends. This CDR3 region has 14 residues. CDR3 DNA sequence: TGCAGCGTTGAACATCCAGGCTCTGGAAACACCATATATTTT. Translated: CSVEHPGSGNTIYF. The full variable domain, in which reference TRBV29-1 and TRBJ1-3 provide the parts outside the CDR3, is SAVISQKPSRDICQRGTSLTIQCQVDSQVTMMFWYRQQPGQSLTLIATANQGSEATYESGFVIDKFPISRPNLTFSTLTVSNMSPEDSSIYLCSVEHPGSGNTIYFGEGSWLTVV.

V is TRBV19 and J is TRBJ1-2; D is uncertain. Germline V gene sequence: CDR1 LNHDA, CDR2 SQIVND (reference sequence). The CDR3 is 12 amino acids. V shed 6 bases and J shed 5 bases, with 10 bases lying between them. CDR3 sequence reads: CASRAMSYGYTF. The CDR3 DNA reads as TGTGCCAGTAGAGCAATGTCTTATGGCTACACCTTC.

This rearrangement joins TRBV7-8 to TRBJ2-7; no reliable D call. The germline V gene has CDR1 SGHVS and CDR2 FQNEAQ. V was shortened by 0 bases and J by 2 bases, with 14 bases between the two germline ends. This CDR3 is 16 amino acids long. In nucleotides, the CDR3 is TGTGCCAGCAGCTTAGCGCGACTGAGGCCGACCTACGAGCAGTACTTC. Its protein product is CASSLARLRPTYEQYF.

CDR3 sequence reads: CATSRGGAGNEQFF. The CDR3 nucleotides read TGTGCCACCAGCAGAGGCGGGGCGGGGAATGAGCAGTTCTTC. The gene calls are TRBV15 and TRBJ2-1; D might be TRBD2 (6 bases). CDR1 is LNHNV, CDR2 YYDKDF, per germline (reference sequence). The CDR3 length is 14 residues. Trimming removed 1 base from V and 7 bases from J, with 11 bases in between.

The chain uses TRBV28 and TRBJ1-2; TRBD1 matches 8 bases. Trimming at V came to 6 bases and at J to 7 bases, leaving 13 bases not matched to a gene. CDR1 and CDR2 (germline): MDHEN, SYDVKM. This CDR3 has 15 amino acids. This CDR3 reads CASSPPGTGGFGYTF. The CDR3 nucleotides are TGTGCCAGCAGCCCGCCCGGGACAGGCGGTTTTGGCTACACCTTC.

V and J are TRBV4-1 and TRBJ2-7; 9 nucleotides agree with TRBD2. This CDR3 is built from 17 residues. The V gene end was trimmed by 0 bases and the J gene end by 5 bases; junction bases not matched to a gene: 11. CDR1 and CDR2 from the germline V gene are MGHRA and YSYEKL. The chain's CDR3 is CASSQDLGTSTSHEQYF. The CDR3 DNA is TGCGCCAGCAGCCAAGATCTTGGGACTAGCACTTCCCACGAGCAGTACTTC.

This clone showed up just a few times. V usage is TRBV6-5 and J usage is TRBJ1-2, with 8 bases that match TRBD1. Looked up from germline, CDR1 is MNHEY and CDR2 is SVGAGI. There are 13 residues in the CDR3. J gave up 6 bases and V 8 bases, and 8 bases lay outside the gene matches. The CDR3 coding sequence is TGTGCCAGCCGGACAGGGACAGAAGATGGCTACACCTTC. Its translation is CASRTGTEDGYTF.

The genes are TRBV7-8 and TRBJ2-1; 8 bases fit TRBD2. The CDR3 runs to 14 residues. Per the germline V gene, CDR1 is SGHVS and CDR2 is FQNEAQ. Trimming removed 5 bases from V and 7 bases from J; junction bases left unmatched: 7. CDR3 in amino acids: CASSPGLAWNEQFF. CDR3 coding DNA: TGTGCCAGCAGCCCCGGACTAGCTTGGAATGAGCAGTTCTTC.

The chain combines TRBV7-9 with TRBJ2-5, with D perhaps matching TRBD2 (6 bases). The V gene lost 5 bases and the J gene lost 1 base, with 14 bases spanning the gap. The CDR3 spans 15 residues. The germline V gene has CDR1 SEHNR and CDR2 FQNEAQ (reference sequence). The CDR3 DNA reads TGTGCCAGCAGCGCCGGGGCCGGGGGCCAAGAGACCCAGTACTTC. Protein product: CASSAGAGGQETQYF. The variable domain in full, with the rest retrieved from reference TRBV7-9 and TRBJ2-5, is DTGVSQNPRHKITKRGQNVTFRCDPISEHNRLYWYRQTLGQGPEFLTYFQNEAQLEKSRLLSDRFSAERPKGSFSTLEIQRTEQGDSAMYLCASSAGAGGQETQYFGPGTRLLVL.